These 31 T cell receptor beta chains originate from one sample sequenced in a study of Graves' ophthalmopathy and Graves' hyperthyroidism. Scientists amplified the TCR beta CDR3 regions from RNA transcripts. Second-round multiplex PCR came after a first-round RT-PCR that employed HTBI primers. TCRdb independently ran MiXCR on the multiplex PCR reads; one entry per CDR3 protein. The sample has hundreds of thousands of distinct CDR3 sequences, 45% to 55% seen once. The sequenced material came from peripheral blood. Every receptor here comes from an adult man with Graves' ophthalmopathy.

This clonotype was detected a few times. This chain uses TRBV7-2 with TRBJ1-6; weak D call: TRBD1 (5 bases). Germline V gives CDR1 SGHTA, CDR2 FQGNSA. With 2 bases removed from V and 10 bases from J, the gap between germline ends came to 12 bases. The CDR3 covers 14 residues. The CDR3 reads CASSLYRSESPLHF. CDR3 coding DNA: TGTGCCAGCAGCTTATACAGGTCGGAGTCACCCCTCCACTTT.

The chain couples TRBV14 to TRBJ2-7; D unresolved. Germline V CDR1 and CDR2: SGHDN, FVKESK. V gave up 5 bases and J gave up 0 bases, with 11 bases separating them. The CDR3 is 14 residues long. Here the CDR3 reads CASSVDRVSYEQYF. CDR3 DNA: TGTGCCAGCAGCGTAGATAGGGTCTCCTACGAGCAGTACTTC.

On this clonotype: A junction boundary mismatches the germline segment, possibly from a read error. The rearrangement links TRBV2 to TRBJ1-2; 7 bases line up with TRBD1. Per the germline V gene, CDR1 is SNHLY and CDR2 is FYNNEI. CDR3 length: 12 residues. The CDR3 loop is CVSRGTLGGYTF. CDR3 sequence (DNA): TGTGTCAGCAGGGGGACATTGGGAGGCTACACCTTC.

This CDR3 is CASSQGDTSGAYEQYF. The CDR3 DNA is TGCGCCAGCAGCCAAGGAGATACTAGCGGGGCCTACGAGCAGTACTTC. The V gene is TRBV4-1, the J gene TRBJ2-7; 10 bases map to TRBD2. The CDR3 extends over 16 amino acids. CDR1 and CDR2 from the germline V gene are MGHRA and YSYEKL. J lost 2 bases, V lost 1 base, and 5 bases had no gene match.

This chain links TRBV12-3 or TRBV12-4 with TRBJ2-5; D might be TRBD2 (6 bases). The CDR3 contains 16 residues. V was pared by 3 bases and J by 2 bases, with 16 bases between. CDR3 nucleotide sequence: TGTGCCAGCAGTTTCTCTAGCGCGAACAATCAAGAGACCCAGTACTTC. It is translated as CASSFSSANNQETQYF.

The gene calls are TRBV7-9 and TRBJ1-4, with D uncertain. V dropped 4 bases and J dropped 8 bases, with 17 bases sitting between them. The germline V gene encodes CDR1 SEHNR and CDR2 FQNEAQ (reference sequence). There are 15 residues in the CDR3. The CDR3 DNA follows: TGTGCCAGCAGCTCGAGAGACATTTCCATCGAAAAACTGTTTTTT. Translating gives CASSSRDISIEKLFF. Filled out from reference TRBV7-9 and TRBJ1-4, the complete variable domain reads DTGVSQNPRHKITKRGQNVTFRCDPISEHNRLYWYRQTLGQGPEFLTYFQNEAQLEKSRLLSDRFSAERPKGSFSTLEIQRTEQGDSAMYLCASSSRDISIEKLFFGSGTQLSVL.

Only a few counts were recorded for this clonotype. The chain links TRBV12-3 or TRBV12-4 to TRBJ2-6; D remains unclear. The CDR3 has 12 residues. The germline V and J ends were trimmed by 3 bases and 3 bases, with 0 bases remaining between them. The CDR3 region is CASSFGANVLTF. The DNA of the CDR3 is TGTGCCAGCAGTTTTGGGGCCAACGTCCTGACTTTC.

The chain recombines TRBV18 with TRBJ1-1; D not resolved. There are 12 residues in the CDR3. Germline V lookup: CDR1 KGHSH, CDR2 LQKENI. Trimming took off 0 bases at V and 5 bases at J, with 4 bases between the two ends. The CDR3 spells CASSPPATEAFF. The DNA for the CDR3 is TGTGCCAGCTCACCACCGGCAACTGAAGCTTTCTTT. Using reference TRBV18 and TRBJ1-1 for the parts outside the CDR3, the full variable domain is NAGVMQNPRHLVRRRGQEARLRCSPMKGHSHVYWYRQLPEEGLKFMVYLQKENIIDESGMPKERFSAEFPKEGPSILRIQQVVRGDSAAYFCASSPPATEAFFGQGTRLTVV.

This clonotype was seen a handful of times. The genes are TRBV7-9 and TRBJ1-1; D is possibly TRBD1 (6 bases). Trimming removed 5 bases from V and 10 bases from J, with 17 bases in between. The germline V gene encodes CDR1 SEHNR and CDR2 FQNEAQ (reference sequence). This CDR3 spans 13 amino acids. In DNA form, the CDR3 reads TGTGCCAGCAGCATGGACAACAGGGAAGGAGCTTTCTTT. Residues: CASSMDNREGAFF. Full variable domain (rest looked up from reference TRBV7-9 and TRBJ1-1): DTGVSQNPRHKITKRGQNVTFRCDPISEHNRLYWYRQTLGQGPEFLTYFQNEAQLEKSRLLSDRFSAERPKGSFSTLEIQRTEQGDSAMYLCASSMDNREGAFFGQGTRLTVV.

The chain joins TRBV11-2 to TRBJ2-6; either TRBD1 or TRBD2 may supply D (5 bases each). Trimming stripped 2 bases from V and 2 bases from J, with 16 bases between. This CDR3 is 18 amino acids long. Per germline, CDR1 SGHAT and CDR2 FQNNGV. CDR3 in DNA: TGTGCCAGCAGCTTATCGGGACGGCAAGGACCTGGGGCCAACGTCCTGACTTTC. Protein sequence: CASSLSGRQGPGANVLTF.

Concerning this clonotype itself: This could be a read error, since a much larger clone is one nucleotide away. The chain couples TRBV2 to TRBJ1-5; TRBD1 matches 9 bases. CDR3 length: 14 residues. Germline V gene lookup returns CDR1 SNHLY and CDR2 FYNNEI. Losses at the gene ends were 7 bases for V and 7 bases for J; bases not matched to a gene: 8. CDR3 loop: CASIRDRAGQPQHF. CDR3 DNA: TGTGCCAGCATCCGGGACAGGGCAGGGCAGCCCCAGCATTTT.

The genes are TRBV10-2 and TRBJ1-4; the match to TRBD1 covers 8 bases. After removal of 8 bases from V and 8 bases from J, the junction contained 10 bases not matched to a gene. CDR1 is WSHSY and CDR2 is SAAADI in the germline V gene. This CDR3 spans 14 amino acids. CDR3 sequence: CASSRQGSEEKLFF. CDR3 nucleotides: TGCGCCAGCTCCCGACAGGGGTCGGAGGAAAAACTGTTTTTT.

The V and J genes are TRBV2 and TRBJ1-1; 10 nucleotides match TRBD1. The CDR3 contains 13 residues. With 3 bases clipped from V and 10 bases from J, the junction kept 5 bases outside the gene matches. The germline V gene has CDR1 SNHLY and CDR2 FYNNEI. In DNA, the CDR3 is TGTGCCAGCAGTGACCCCGGACAGGGGGGAGCTTTCTTT. Its translation is CASSDPGQGGAFF.

This chain uses TRBV2 with TRBJ1-6; D gene uncertain. CDR1 is SNHLY, CDR2 FYNNEI, per germline. The CDR3 has 14 amino acids. The V end lost 2 bases, the J end lost 10 bases, and 12 bases lay between the germline ends. The CDR3 loop is CASSERSGWSPLHF. The CDR3 nucleotides are TGTGCCAGCAGTGAAAGGTCGGGCTGGTCACCCCTCCACTTT. The full variable domain, its missing parts supplied by reference TRBV2 and TRBJ1-6, is EPEVTQTPSHQVTQMGQEVILRCVPISNHLYFYWYRQILGQKVEFLVSFYNNEISEKSEIFDDQFSVERPDGSNFTLKIRSTKLEDSAMYFCASSERSGWSPLHFGNGTRLTVT.

The chain joins TRBV19 to TRBJ1-5; D not resolved. Trimming stripped 7 bases from V and 3 bases from J, with 19 bases between. The CDR3 is 16 residues long. CDR1 and CDR2 (germline): LNHDA, SQIVND (reference sequence). The CDR3 spells CASTTGVRRVNQPQHF. CDR3 DNA: TGTGCCAGTACCACCGGGGTGCGACGGGTCAATCAGCCCCAGCATTTT.

The sample holds a few counts of this clonotype. This rearrangement joins TRBV28 to TRBJ2-7; 10 bases align to TRBD1. The V segment lost 8 bases and the J segment 1 base; nucleotides outside the gene matches: 5. CDR1 and CDR2 (germline): MDHEN, SYDVKM. The CDR3 is 14 amino acids. This CDR3 reads CASSVGQGSYEQYF. CDR3 DNA sequence: TGTGCCAGCTCCGTGGGACAGGGGTCCTACGAGCAGTACTTC.

This clonotype was counted ten times or more. This chain links TRBV7-2 with TRBJ2-5; 9 nucleotides agree with TRBD2. This CDR3 contains 13 residues. From germline, CDR1 is SGHTA and CDR2 FQGNSA. V was clipped by 3 bases and J by 5 bases; unmatched bases: 1. This chain's CDR3 is CASSFSGSETQYF. In nucleotides, the CDR3 is TGTGCCAGCAGCTTTAGCGGGAGCGAGACCCAGTACTTC.

Points on this clonotype: As the CDR3 is not closed by the conserved phenylalanine or tryptophan, this likely results from a read error. CDR3 residues: CASSLEGRLRNSPLHL. The CDR3 bases are TGTGCCAGCAGCTTAGAGGGCAGGCTGAGGAATTCACCCCTCCACCTT. The chain combines TRBV7-9 with TRBJ1-6; D ambiguous. V lost 1 base and J 7 bases, leaving 14 bases between the germline ends. Per germline, CDR1 SEHNR and CDR2 FQNEAQ (reference sequence). CDR3 length: 16 residues.

The V call is TRBV20-1, the J call TRBJ1-1; D not resolved. The length of the CDR3 is 15 residues. Trimming removed 0 bases from V and 0 bases from J, with 11 bases in between. Germline CDR1 DFQATT, CDR2 SNEGSKA (reference sequence). The CDR3 loop is CSARDPEIMNTEAFF. DNA of the CDR3: TGCAGTGCTAGAGATCCGGAGATCATGAACACTGAAGCTTTCTTT.

The V call is TRBV7-9, the J call TRBJ1-2, with D unresolved. From germline, CDR1 is SEHNR and CDR2 FQNEAQ (reference sequence). The CDR3 totals 16 residues. Trimming left V 1 base short and J 0 bases short, with 12 bases between. CDR3 in DNA: TGTGCCAGCAGCTTAGGGGCGGCACTCTCTAACTATGGCTACACCTTC. It specifies CASSLGAALSNYGYTF. The variable domain in full, with the rest retrieved from reference TRBV7-9 and TRBJ1-2, is DTGVSQNPRHKITKRGQNVTFRCDPISEHNRLYWYRQTLGQGPEFLTYFQNEAQLEKSRLLSDRFSAERPKGSFSTLEIQRTEQGDSAMYLCASSLGAALSNYGYTFGSGTRLTVV.

The table lists this clonotype with a few counts. The gene calls are TRBV7-3 and TRBJ1-6, with 7 bases matching TRBD1. Unmatched junction bases numbered 6, after V lost 5 bases and J lost 8 bases. This CDR3 contains 14 residues. The germline V gene has CDR1 SGHTA and CDR2 FQGTGA. CDR3 amino acids: CASSPGQVDSPLHF. The CDR3 bases are TGTGCCAGCAGCCCAGGACAGGTCGATTCACCCCTCCACTTT.

The V and J genes are TRBV11-2 and TRBJ1-3; no clear D gene. CDR1 and CDR2 (germline): SGHAT, FQNNGV. Trimming left V 2 bases short and J 3 bases short, with 2 bases between. This CDR3 spans 12 amino acids. The CDR3 nucleotides read TGTGCCAGCAGCTTAAATGGAAACACCATATATTTT. This codes for CASSLNGNTIYF. Complete variable domain (other parts from reference TRBV11-2 and TRBJ1-3): EAGVAQSPRYKIIEKRQSVAFWCNPISGHATLYWYQQILGQGPKLLIQFQNNGVVDDSQLPKDRFSAERLKGVDSTLKIQPAKLEDSAVYLCASSLNGNTIYFGEGSWLTVV.

The J gene is TRBJ1-1, the V gene TRBV20-1; the match to TRBD1 covers 7 bases. The V gene end was trimmed by 6 bases and the J gene end by 3 bases; junction bases not matched to a gene: 7. CDR1 and CDR2 (germline): DFQATT, SNEGSKA (reference sequence). This CDR3 has 13 residues. This CDR3 reads CSAMTGRDTEAFF. The CDR3 nucleotides read TGCAGTGCCATGACAGGGAGGGACACTGAAGCTTTCTTT.

The chain employs TRBV15 and TRBJ2-2; 7 bases map to TRBD2. The CDR3 covers 18 residues. Trimming took 0 bases from V and 0 from J; bases not matched to a gene: 7. Germline loops: CDR1 LNHNV, CDR2 YYDKDF (reference sequence). CDR3 residues: CATSRDPSGTTNTGELFF. CDR3 DNA: TGTGCCACCAGCAGAGATCCTAGCGGAACCACGAACACCGGGGAGCTGTTTTTT.

Written as DNA, the CDR3 is TGCAGCGTTGTTGGGCTAGCGGGACCAAGCCTAAAATACGAGCAGTACTTC. Protein: CSVVGLAGPSLKYEQYF. The chain recombines TRBV29-1 with TRBJ2-7; 9 bases fit TRBD2. This CDR3 is 17 amino acids long. From germline, CDR1 is SQVTM and CDR2 ANQGSEA. V shed 4 bases, J shed 4 bases, and the junction held 17 bases outside the gene matches.

As concerns this clonotype: The likely explanation is a read error, given a far larger clone one base away. The chain joins TRBV7-9 to TRBJ1-1; the match to TRBD1 covers 8 bases. CDR1 is SEHNR, CDR2 FQNEAQ, per germline (reference sequence). Trimming took 3 bases from V and 1 from J; bases not matched to a gene: 1. This CDR3 is built from 14 residues. The CDR3 coding sequence is TGTGCCAGCAGCTTTGGACAGGGGAACACTGAAGCTTTCTTT. The encoded protein is CASSFGQGNTEAFF. Full variable domain (missing parts from reference TRBV7-9 and TRBJ1-1): DTGVSQNPRHKITKRGQNVTFRCDPISEHNRLYWYRQTLGQGPEFLTYFQNEAQLEKSRLLSDRFSAERPKGSFSTLEIQRTEQGDSAMYLCASSFGQGNTEAFFGQGTRLTVV.

This clonotype has at least ten counts. J is TRBJ1-2 and V is TRBV20-1, with D perhaps matching TRBD1 (5 bases). CDR1 is DFQATT, CDR2 SNEGSKA, per germline (reference sequence). This CDR3 is 13 amino acids long. V dropped 3 bases and J dropped 4 bases, with 12 bases sitting between them. The CDR3 is CSARGGVGYGYTF. CDR3 sequence (DNA): TGCAGTGCTAGGGGAGGGGTCGGCTATGGCTACACCTTC.

The genes are TRBV6-1 and TRBJ2-7; maybe TRBD1 (6 bases). The CDR3 covers 14 residues. The V end lost 4 bases, the J end lost 6 bases, and 16 bases lay between the germline ends. From germline, CDR1 is MNHNS and CDR2 SASEGT. CDR3 sequence: CASSVQGTRSEQYF. In DNA form, the CDR3 reads TGTGCCAGCAGTGTCCAGGGGACGAGAAGCGAGCAGTACTTC.

As concerns this clonotype: At one boundary the junction diverges from the germline segment, which might be a read error. The rearrangement links TRBV10-3 to TRBJ1-1, with a possible D match to TRBD1 (5 bases). Germline CDR1 and CDR2: ENHRY and SYGVKD. This CDR3 region has 15 residues. The CDR3 protein is CASSYSGEWNTEAFF. Written as DNA, the CDR3 is TGTGCCAGCAGTTACTCGGGGGAGTGGAACACTGAAGCTTTCTTT.

This clonotype was seen many times. The chain is built from TRBV29-1 and TRBJ1-1; 10 bases match TRBD1. V lost 7 bases to trimming and J lost 0 bases; unmatched junction nucleotides: 5. CDR3 length: 14 amino acids. CDR1 and CDR2 from the germline V gene are SQVTM and ANQGSEA. The CDR3 is CSATGQGLNTEAFF. The CDR3 bases are TGCAGCGCCACGGGACAGGGGTTGAACACTGAAGCTTTCTTT.

The chain couples TRBV12-3 or TRBV12-4 to TRBJ2-2; D gene ambiguous. V shed 10 bases and J shed 8 bases, with 2 bases lying between them. CDR3 size: 8 residues. In DNA, the CDR3 is TGTGCCACTGGGGAGCTGTTTTTT. As protein: CATGELFF.